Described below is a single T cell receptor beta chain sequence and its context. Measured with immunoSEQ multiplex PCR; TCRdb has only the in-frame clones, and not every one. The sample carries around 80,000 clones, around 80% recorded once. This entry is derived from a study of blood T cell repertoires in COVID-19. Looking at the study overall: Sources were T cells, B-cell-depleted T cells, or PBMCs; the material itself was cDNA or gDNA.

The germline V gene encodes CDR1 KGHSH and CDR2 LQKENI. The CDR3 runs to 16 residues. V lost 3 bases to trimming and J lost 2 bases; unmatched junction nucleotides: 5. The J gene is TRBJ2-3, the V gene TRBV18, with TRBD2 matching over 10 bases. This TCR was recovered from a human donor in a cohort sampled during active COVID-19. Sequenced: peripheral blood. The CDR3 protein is CASSPFTSGDTDTQYF. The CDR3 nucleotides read TGTGCCAGCTCACCCTTTACTAGCGGGGACACAGATACGCAGTATTTT.